Sequencing of this T cell receptor (beta chain) was carried out in a study of human T cells and chemical hapten exposure. About the study: All patients underwent weekly scalp dosing with diphenylcyclopropenone for the full roughly 25-week study.

Time point specified: patch test 1, 2 weeks after DPC sensitization. Treatment given: therapeutic diphenylcyclopropenone sensitization with weekly scalp DPC. The CDR3 runs to 16 residues. Trimming cost V 4 bases and J 0 bases, with 14 bases left between them. The V gene's germline CDR1 is MNHEY and CDR2 SMNVEV (reference sequence). The library gave individual cDNA molecules unique molecular identifiers. TCRdb recomputed calls from the RACE reads with MiXCR, one row per CDR3 protein. The sample includes 380,000 or so distinct CDR3 sequences, approximately 5% of them seen just once. V usage is TRBV27 and J usage is TRBJ2-3, with D possibly TRBD2 on 6 matching bases. The TCR was taken from a woman between 45 and 60 years old with alopecia areata. Some clones in this sample may be carry-over from other donors' samples. The material sequenced was whole blood, taken in connection with sensitization to the hapten diphenylcyclopropenone (DPC). The CDR3 DNA reads as TGTGCCAGCAGTTCCCCGGGTAGCGGCAGCACAGATACGCAGTATTTT. Its translation is CASSSPGSGSTDTQYF.